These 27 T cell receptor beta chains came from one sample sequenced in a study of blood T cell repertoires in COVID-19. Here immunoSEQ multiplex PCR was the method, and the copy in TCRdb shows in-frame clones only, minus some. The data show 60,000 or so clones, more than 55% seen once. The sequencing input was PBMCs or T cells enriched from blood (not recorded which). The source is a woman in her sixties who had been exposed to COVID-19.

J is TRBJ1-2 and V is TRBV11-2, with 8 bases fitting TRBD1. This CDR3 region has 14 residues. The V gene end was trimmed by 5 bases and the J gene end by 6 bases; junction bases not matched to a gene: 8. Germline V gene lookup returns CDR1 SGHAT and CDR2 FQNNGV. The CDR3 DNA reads TGTGCCAGCAGCCCTAGACAGGGGCGGGATGGCTACACCTTC. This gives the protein CASSPRQGRDGYTF.

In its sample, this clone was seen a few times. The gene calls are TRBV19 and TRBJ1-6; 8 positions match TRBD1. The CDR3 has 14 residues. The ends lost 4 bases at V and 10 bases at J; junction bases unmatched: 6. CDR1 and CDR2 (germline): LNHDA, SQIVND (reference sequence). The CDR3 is CASSTRQGSSPLHF. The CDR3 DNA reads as TGTGCCAGTAGTACAAGACAGGGGAGCTCACCCCTCCACTTT.

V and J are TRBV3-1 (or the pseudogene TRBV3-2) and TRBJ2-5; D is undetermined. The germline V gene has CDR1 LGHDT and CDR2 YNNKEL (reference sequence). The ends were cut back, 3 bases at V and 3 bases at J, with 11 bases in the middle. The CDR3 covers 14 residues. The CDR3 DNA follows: TGTGCCAGCAGCCAGGGCCCTCAGGAAGAGACCCAGTACTTC. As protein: CASSQGPQEETQYF.

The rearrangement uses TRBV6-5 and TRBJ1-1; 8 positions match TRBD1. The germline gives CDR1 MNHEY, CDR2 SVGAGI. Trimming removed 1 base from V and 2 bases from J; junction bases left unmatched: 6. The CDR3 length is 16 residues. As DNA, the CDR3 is TGTGCCAGCAGTTACTTGAGGACAGGGACTAACACTGAAGCTTTCTTT. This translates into CASSYLRTGTNTEAFF.

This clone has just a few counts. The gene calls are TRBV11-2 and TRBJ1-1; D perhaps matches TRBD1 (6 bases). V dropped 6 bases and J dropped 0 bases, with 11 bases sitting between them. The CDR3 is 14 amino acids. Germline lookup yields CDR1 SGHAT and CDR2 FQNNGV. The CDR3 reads CASRPAGVNTEAFF. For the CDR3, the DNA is TGTGCCAGCAGACCTGCAGGGGTGAACACTGAAGCTTTCTTT. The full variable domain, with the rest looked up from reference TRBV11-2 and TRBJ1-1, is EAGVAQSPRYKIIEKRQSVAFWCNPISGHATLYWYQQILGQGPKLLIQFQNNGVVDDSQLPKDRFSAERLKGVDSTLKIQPAKLEDSAVYLCASRPAGVNTEAFFGQGTRLTVV.

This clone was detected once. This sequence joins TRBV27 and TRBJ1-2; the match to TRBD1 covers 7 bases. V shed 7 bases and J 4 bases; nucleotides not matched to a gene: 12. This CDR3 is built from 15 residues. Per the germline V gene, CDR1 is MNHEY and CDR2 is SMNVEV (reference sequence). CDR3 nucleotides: TGTGCCAGCACTCCCCTGACAGGGCTCAGCTATGGCTACACCTTC. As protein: CASTPLTGLSYGYTF.

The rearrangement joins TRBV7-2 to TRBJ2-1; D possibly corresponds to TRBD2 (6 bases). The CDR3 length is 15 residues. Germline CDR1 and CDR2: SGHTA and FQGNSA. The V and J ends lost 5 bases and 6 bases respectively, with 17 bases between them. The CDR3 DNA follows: TGTGCCAGCAGCCCGACTAGAGGGGCGGCCAATGAGCAGTTCTTC. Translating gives CASSPTRGAANEQFF. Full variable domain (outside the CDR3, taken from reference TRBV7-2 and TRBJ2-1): GAGVSQSPSNKVTEKGKDVELRCDPISGHTALYWYRQSLGQGLEFLIYFQGNSAPDKSGLPSDRFSAERTGGSVSTLTIQRTQQEDSAVYLCASSPTRGAANEQFFGPGTRLTVL.

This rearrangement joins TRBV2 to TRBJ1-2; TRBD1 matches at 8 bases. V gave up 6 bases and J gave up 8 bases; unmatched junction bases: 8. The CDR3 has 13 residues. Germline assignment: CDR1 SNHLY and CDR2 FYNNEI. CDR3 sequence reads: CASRSGQGRGYTF. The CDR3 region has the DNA TGTGCCAGCAGATCAGGACAGGGCAGGGGCTACACCTTC.

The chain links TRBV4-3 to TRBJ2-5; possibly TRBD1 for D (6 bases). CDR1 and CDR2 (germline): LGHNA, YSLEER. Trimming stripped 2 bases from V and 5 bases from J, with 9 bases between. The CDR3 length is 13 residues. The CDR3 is CASSQQGWETQYF. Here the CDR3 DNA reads TGCGCCAGCAGCCAACAGGGGTGGGAGACCCAGTACTTC.

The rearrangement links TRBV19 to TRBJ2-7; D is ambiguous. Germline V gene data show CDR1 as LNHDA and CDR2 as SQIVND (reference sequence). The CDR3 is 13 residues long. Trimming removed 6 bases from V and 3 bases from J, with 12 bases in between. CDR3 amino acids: CASSPHYDYEQYF. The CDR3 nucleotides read TGTGCCAGTAGCCCACATTACGACTACGAGCAGTACTTC.

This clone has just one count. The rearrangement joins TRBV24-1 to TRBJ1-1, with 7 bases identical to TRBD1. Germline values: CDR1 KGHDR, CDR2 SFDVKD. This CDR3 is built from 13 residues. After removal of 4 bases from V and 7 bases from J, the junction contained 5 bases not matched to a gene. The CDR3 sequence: CATSDYRGGEAFF. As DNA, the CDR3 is TGTGCCACCAGTGACTACAGGGGAGGTGAAGCTTTCTTT.

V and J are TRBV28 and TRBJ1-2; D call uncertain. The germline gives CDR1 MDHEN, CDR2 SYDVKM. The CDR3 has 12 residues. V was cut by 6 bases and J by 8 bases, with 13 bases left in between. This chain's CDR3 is CASRSTRGGYTF. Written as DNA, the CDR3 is TGTGCCAGCAGATCAACTAGAGGGGGCTACACCTTC.

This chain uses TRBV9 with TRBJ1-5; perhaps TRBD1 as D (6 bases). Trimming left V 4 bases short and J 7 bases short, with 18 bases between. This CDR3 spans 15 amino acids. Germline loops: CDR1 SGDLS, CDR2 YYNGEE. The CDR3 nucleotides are TGTGCCAGCAGCCCCGATTTGGGGGCAGGACAGCCCCAGCATTTT. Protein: CASSPDLGAGQPQHF. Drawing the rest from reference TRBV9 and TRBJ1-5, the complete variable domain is DSGVTQTPKHLITATGQRVTLRCSPRSGDLSVYWYQQSLDQGLQFLIQYYNGEERAKGNILERFSAQQFPDLHSELNLSSLELGDSALYFCASSPDLGAGQPQHFGDGTRLSIL.

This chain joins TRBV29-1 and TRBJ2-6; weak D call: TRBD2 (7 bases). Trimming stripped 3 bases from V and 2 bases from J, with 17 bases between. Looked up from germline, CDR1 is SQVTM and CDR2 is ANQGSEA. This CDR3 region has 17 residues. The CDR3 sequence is CSVEGYGGAAGANVLTF. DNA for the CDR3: TGCAGCGTTGAGGGTTATGGGGGGGCAGCTGGGGCCAACGTCCTGACTTTC.

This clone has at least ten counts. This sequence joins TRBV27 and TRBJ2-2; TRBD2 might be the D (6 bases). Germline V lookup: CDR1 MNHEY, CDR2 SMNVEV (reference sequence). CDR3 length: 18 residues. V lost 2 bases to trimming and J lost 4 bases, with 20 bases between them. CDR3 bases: TGTGCCAGCAGTTTACGGGACCCATTTAATAGCGGCACCGGGGAGCTGTTTTTT. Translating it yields CASSLRDPFNSGTGELFF.

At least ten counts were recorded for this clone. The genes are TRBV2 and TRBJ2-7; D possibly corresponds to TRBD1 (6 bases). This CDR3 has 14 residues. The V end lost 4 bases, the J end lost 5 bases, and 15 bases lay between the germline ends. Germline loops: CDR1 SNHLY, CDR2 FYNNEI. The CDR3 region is CASSATGLRDEQYF. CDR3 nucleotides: TGTGCCAGCAGTGCGACAGGACTTCGGGACGAGCAGTACTTC.

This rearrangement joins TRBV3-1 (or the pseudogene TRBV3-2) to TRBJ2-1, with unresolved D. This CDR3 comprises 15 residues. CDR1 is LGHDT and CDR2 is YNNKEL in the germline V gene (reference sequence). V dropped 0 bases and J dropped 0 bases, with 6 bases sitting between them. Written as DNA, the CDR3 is TGTGCCAGCAGCCAAGATTCGAGCTCCTACAATGAGCAGTTCTTC. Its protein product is CASSQDSSSYNEQFF.

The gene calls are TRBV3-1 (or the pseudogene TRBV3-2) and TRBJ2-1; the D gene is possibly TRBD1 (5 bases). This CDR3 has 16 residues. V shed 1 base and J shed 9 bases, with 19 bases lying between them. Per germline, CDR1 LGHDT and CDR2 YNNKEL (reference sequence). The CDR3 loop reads CASSQGLSSHQGEQFF. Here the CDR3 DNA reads TGTGCCAGCAGCCAAGGTTTATCCTCCCACCAGGGTGAGCAGTTCTTC.

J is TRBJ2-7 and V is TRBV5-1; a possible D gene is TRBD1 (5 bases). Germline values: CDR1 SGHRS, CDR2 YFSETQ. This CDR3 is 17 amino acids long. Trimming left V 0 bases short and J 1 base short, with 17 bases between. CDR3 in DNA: TGCGCCAGCAGCTTGGCTGGTTACAGGCCTTCATCCTACGAGCAGTACTTC. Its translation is CASSLAGYRPSSYEQYF.

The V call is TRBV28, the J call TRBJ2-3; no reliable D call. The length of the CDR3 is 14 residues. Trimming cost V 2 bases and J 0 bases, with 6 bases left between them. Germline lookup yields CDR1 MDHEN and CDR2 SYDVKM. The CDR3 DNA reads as TGTGCCAGCAGTTTAGTCGTTAGCACAGATACGCAGTATTTT. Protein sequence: CASSLVVSTDTQYF. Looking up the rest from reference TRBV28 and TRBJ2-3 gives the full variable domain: DVKVTQSSRYLVKRTGEKVFLECVQDMDHENMFWYRQDPGLGLRLIYFSYDVKMKEKGDIPEGYSVSREKKERFSLILESASTNQTSMYLCASSLVVSTDTQYFGPGTRLTVL.

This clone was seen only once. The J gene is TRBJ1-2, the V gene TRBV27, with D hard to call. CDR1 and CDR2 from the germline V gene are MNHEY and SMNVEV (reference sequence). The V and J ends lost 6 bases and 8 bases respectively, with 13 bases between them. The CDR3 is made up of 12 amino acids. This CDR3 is CASRAGEEGYTF. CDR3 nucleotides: TGTGCCAGCAGGGCCGGGGAGGAGGGCTACACCTTC.

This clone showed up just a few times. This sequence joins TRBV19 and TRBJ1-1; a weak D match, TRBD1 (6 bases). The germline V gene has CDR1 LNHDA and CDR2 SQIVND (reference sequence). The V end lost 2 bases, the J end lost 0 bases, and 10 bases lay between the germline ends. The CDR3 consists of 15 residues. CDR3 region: CASSIPQGLNTEAFF. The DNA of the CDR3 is TGTGCCAGTAGTATACCCCAGGGGCTGAACACTGAAGCTTTCTTT.

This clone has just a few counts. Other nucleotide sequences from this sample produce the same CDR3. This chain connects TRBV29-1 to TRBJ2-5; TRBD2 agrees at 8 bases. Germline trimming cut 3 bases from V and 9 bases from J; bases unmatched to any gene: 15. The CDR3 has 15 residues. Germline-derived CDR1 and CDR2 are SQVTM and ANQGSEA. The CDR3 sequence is CSVDGGGRGGVAQYF. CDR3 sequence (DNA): TGCAGCGTTGACGGGGGCGGCCGGGGGGGGGTCGCCCAGTACTTC. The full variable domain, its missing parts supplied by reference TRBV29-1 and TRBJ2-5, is SAVISQKPSRDICQRGTSLTIQCQVDSQVTMMFWYRQQPGQSLTLIATANQGSEATYESGFVIDKFPISRPNLTFSTLTVSNMSPEDSSIYLCSVDGGGRGGVAQYFGPGTRLLVL.

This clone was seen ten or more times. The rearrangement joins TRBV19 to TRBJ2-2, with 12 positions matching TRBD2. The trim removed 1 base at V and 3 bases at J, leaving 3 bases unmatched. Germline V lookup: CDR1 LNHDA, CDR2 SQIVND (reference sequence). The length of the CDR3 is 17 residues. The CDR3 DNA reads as TGTGCCAGTAGTATAGGGCGACTAGCGGGAGACACCGGGGAGCTGTTTTTT. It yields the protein CASSIGRLAGDTGELFF.

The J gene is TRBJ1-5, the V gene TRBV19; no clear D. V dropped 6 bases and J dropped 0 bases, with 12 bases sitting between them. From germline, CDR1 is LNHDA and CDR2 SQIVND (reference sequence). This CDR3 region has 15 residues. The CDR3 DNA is TGTGCCAGTAGCCAGAGACACCTTAGCAATCAGCCCCAGCATTTT. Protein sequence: CASSQRHLSNQPQHF.

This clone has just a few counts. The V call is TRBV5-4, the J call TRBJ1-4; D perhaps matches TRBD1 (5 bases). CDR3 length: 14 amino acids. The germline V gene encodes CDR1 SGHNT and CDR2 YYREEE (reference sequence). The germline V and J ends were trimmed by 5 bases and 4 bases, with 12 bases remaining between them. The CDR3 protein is CASSFAGLNEKLFF. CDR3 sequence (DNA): TGTGCCAGCAGTTTCGCGGGACTTAATGAAAAACTGTTTTTT.

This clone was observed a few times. The DNA of the CDR3 is TGTGCCAGCACCATAGGAGGGCGAGAATCACCCCTCCACTTT. It translates to CASTIGGRESPLHF. The chain couples TRBV9 to TRBJ1-6; D call uncertain. Deletions cut 6 bases from V and 10 bases from J, with 17 bases between. The germline gives CDR1 SGDLS, CDR2 YYNGEE. The CDR3 is 14 residues long.